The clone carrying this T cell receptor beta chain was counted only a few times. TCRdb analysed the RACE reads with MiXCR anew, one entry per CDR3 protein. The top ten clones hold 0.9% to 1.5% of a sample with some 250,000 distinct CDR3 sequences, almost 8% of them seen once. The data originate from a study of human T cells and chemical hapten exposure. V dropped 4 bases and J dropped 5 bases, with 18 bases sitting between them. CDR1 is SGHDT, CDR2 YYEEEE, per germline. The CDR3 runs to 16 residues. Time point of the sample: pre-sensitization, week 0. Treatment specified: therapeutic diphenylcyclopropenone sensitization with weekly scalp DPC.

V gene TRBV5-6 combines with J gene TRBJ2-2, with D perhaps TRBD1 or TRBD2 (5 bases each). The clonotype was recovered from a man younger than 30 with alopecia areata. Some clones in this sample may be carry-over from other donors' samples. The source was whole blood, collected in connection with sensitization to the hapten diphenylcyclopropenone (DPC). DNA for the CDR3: TGTGCCAGCAGCCCAGACAGCGGTGCGGTAACCGGGGAGCTGTTTTTT. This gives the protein CASSPDSGAVTGELFF.